These 26 T cell receptor beta chains were all obtained from the same sample, sequenced in a study of a mutant IDH1 vaccine in newly diagnosed glioma. Which antigens these TCRs recognize remains unknown. TCRdb's copy holds only in-frame clones and misses some; the assay was immunoSEQ multiplex PCR. Seen here are roughly 30,000 clones, more than 65% observed once, and the top ten hold about 16%. This sample's time point: week 35, safety follow-up. Doses comprised 300 ug of mutant IDH1 20-mer peptide each, plus topical imiquimod. The sample here was PBMCs, taken from a glioma patient whose treatment included an IDH1 peptide vaccine. These TCRs come from a man younger than 45 with glioma.

The CDR3 here is CASSRKDGQARPGGYTF. The CDR3 coding sequence is TGCGCCAGCAGCCGAAAAGATGGACAGGCGAGACCGGGGGGCTACACCTTC. The chain has TRBV5-1 and TRBJ1-2; TRBD1 aligns across 7 bases. J gave up 8 bases and V 4 bases, and 20 bases lay outside the gene matches. In germline, CDR1 is SGHRS, CDR2 YFSETQ. This CDR3 is 17 amino acids long.

The chain employs TRBV30 and TRBJ2-2; weak D call: TRBD1 (6 bases). Deletions cut 4 bases from V and 3 bases from J, with 12 bases between. CDR3 size: 14 residues. CDR1 is GTSNPN, CDR2 SVGIG, per germline (reference sequence). This CDR3 is CAWNRVMDTGELFF. The DNA of the CDR3 is TGTGCCTGGAACAGGGTTATGGACACCGGGGAGCTGTTTTTT.

This chain joins TRBV30 and TRBJ1-3; D is undetermined. In germline, CDR1 is GTSNPN, CDR2 SVGIG (reference sequence). The V gene lost 7 bases and the J gene lost 4 bases, with 14 bases spanning the gap. The CDR3 extends over 13 amino acids. CDR3 loop: CASSEGFGNTIYF. The CDR3 DNA reads TGTGCCTCCTCAGAGGGATTCGGAAACACCATATATTTT.

CDR3 sequence: CASSIQGLDNQPQHF. CDR3 nucleotide sequence: TGTGCCAGCAGCATCCAGGGTTTGGACAATCAGCCCCAGCATTTT. The gene calls are TRBV11-2 and TRBJ1-5, with D possibly being TRBD1 (5 bases). V dropped 5 bases and J dropped 3 bases, with 14 bases sitting between them. The germline V gene encodes CDR1 SGHAT and CDR2 FQNNGV. This CDR3 contains 15 residues.

This clone was seen only a few times. J is TRBJ2-3 and V is TRBV6-4, with a tentative D call TRBD2 (5 bases). Germline values: CDR1 MRHNA, CDR2 SNTAGT. The CDR3 length is 15 residues. V gave up 2 bases and J gave up 0 bases, with 9 bases separating them. CDR3 nucleotide sequence: TGTGCCAGCAGTGACGGCGGGTACAGCACAGATACGCAGTATTTT. Protein product: CASSDGGYSTDTQYF.

The chain joins TRBV7-9 to TRBJ2-5; 8 bases are shared with TRBD1. Germline V CDR1 and CDR2: SEHNR, FQNEAQ (reference sequence). The V segment lost 5 bases and the J segment 3 bases; nucleotides outside the gene matches: 17. CDR3 length: 18 residues. The CDR3: CASSNPRQGIVWEETQYF. CDR3 bases: TGTGCCAGCAGCAATCCACGACAGGGGATAGTTTGGGAAGAGACCCAGTACTTC.

The chain links TRBV5-8 to TRBJ2-7; 7 nucleotides align to TRBD1. The germline V gene encodes CDR1 SGHTS and CDR2 YDEGEE. After removal of 7 bases from V and 0 bases from J, the junction contained 7 bases not matched to a gene. The CDR3 is 14 amino acids. Here the CDR3 DNA reads TGTGCCAGCGGGACAGACTGGAGCTCCTACGAGCAGTACTTC. It encodes CASGTDWSSYEQYF.

Only a few counts were recorded for this clone. The V gene is TRBV29-1, the J gene TRBJ2-6; D is perhaps TRBD1 (6 bases). The CDR3 sequence is 14 residues long. V lost 0 bases to trimming and J lost 8 bases, with 11 bases between them. Germline-derived CDR1 and CDR2 are SQVTM and ANQGSEA. CDR3 loop: CSVEDLGQTNVLTF. CDR3 bases: TGCAGCGTTGAAGACCTAGGACAGACCAACGTCCTGACTTTC.

The genes are TRBV7-6 and TRBJ2-7; 11 bases line up with TRBD2. CDR1 and CDR2 from the germline V gene are SGHVS and FNYEAQ. After removal of 3 bases from V and 2 bases from J, the junction contained 3 bases not matched to a gene. The CDR3 is 15 amino acids. This chain's CDR3 is CASSLTSGETYEQYF. The CDR3 bases are TGTGCCAGCAGCTTGACTAGCGGGGAAACCTACGAGCAGTACTTC. Full variable domain (rest looked up from reference TRBV7-6 and TRBJ2-7): GAGVSQSPRYKVTKRGQDVALRCDPISGHVSLYWYRQALGQGPEFLTYFNYEAQQDKSGLPNDRFSAERPEGSISTLTIQRTEQRDSAMYRCASSLTSGETYEQYFGPGTRLTVT.

V usage is TRBV30 and J usage is TRBJ1-5, with 7 bases fitting TRBD1. The length of the CDR3 is 14 residues. CDR1 GTSNPN and CDR2 SVGIG come from the germline V gene (reference sequence). Trimming removed 4 bases from V and 6 bases from J; junction bases left unmatched: 9. In DNA, the CDR3 is TGTGCCTGGAAAGTAGGGGGCCGAGGTCAGCCCCAGCATTTT. Amino acid sequence: CAWKVGGRGQPQHF.

The V and J genes are TRBV7-8 and TRBJ1-1, with TRBD1 matching over 9 bases. Germline V gene sequence: CDR1 SGHVS, CDR2 FQNEAQ. Trimming took 0 bases from V and 1 from J; bases not matched to a gene: 12. This CDR3 contains 19 residues. The CDR3: CASSLAGGGQGFGNTEAFF. In DNA form, the CDR3 reads TGTGCCAGCAGCTTAGCAGGAGGAGGACAGGGGTTCGGGAACACTGAAGCTTTCTTT.

V gene TRBV29-1 combines with J gene TRBJ2-7, with D maybe TRBD1 (5 bases). The CDR3 covers 13 residues. V was clipped by 4 bases and J by 1 base, with 11 bases between them. CDR1 and CDR2 (germline): SQVTM, ANQGSEA. The CDR3 is CSVGGPESYEQYF. Written as DNA, the CDR3 is TGCAGCGTTGGGGGCCCGGAGTCCTACGAGCAGTACTTC.

The genes are TRBV28 and TRBJ2-3; D is perhaps TRBD2 (6 bases). CDR1 and CDR2 (germline): MDHEN, SYDVKM. The V gene lost 6 bases and the J gene lost 4 bases, with 14 bases spanning the gap. This CDR3 has 14 amino acids. CDR3 DNA: TGTGCCAGCAGGTCACTTCGGGAGCCAGATACGCAGTATTTT. Its protein is CASRSLREPDTQYF.

This rearrangement joins TRBV5-1 to TRBJ2-5; 10 positions match TRBD1. The V gene end was trimmed by 5 bases and the J gene end by 5 bases; junction bases not matched to a gene: 6. Germline V gene data show CDR1 as SGHRS and CDR2 as YFSETQ. The CDR3 runs to 14 residues. The CDR3 loop reads CASRSGTGDETQYF. The CDR3 DNA reads TGCGCCAGCAGAAGTGGGACAGGGGACGAGACCCAGTACTTC.

The chain joins TRBV7-2 to TRBJ2-7, with TRBD2 identical over 11 bases. After removal of 2 bases from V and 5 bases from J, the junction contained 8 bases not matched to a gene. Germline V lookup: CDR1 SGHTA, CDR2 FQGNSA. CDR3 length equals 16 residues. CDR3 nucleotide sequence: TGTGCCAGCAGCTTAACAAGGGAACTAGCGGGAGACGAGCAGTACTTC. It translates to CASSLTRELAGDEQYF. Supplemented by reference TRBV7-2 and TRBJ2-7, the full variable domain reads GAGVSQSPSNKVTEKGKDVELRCDPISGHTALYWYRQSLGQGLEFLIYFQGNSAPDKSGLPSDRFSAERTGGSVSTLTIQRTQQEDSAVYLCASSLTRELAGDEQYFGPGTRLTVT.

The sample holds a few counts of this clone. The genes are TRBV6-5 and TRBJ1-2; D unclear. This CDR3 spans 13 amino acids. V shed 0 bases and J shed 8 bases, with 10 bases lying between them. The germline V gene has CDR1 MNHEY and CDR2 SVGAGI. CDR3 DNA sequence: TGTGCCAGCAGTTACTCAGGGATGGGCGGCTACACCTTC. Its translation is CASSYSGMGGYTF.

The rearrangement joins TRBV13 to TRBJ1-1; D possibly corresponds to TRBD1 (5 bases). The V gene's germline CDR1 is PRHDT and CDR2 FYEKMQ (reference sequence). The CDR3 length is 17 residues. Trimming shortened V by 2 bases and J by 0 bases, and 16 bases separated the two germline ends. CDR3 in DNA: TGTGCCAGCAGCTTATTTGCAGGGAGCATCATGAACACTGAAGCTTTCTTT. This translates into CASSLFAGSIMNTEAFF.

The rearrangement uses TRBV6-6 and TRBJ1-5; 10 bases line up with TRBD1. The CDR3 consists of 16 residues. The V and J ends lost 2 bases and 3 bases, in that order; junction bases with no gene match: 4. Germline V gene data show CDR1 as MNHNY and CDR2 as SVGAGI (reference sequence). The CDR3: CASSYTGTGDNQPQHF. The CDR3 region has the DNA TGTGCCAGCAGTTACACCGGGACAGGGGACAATCAGCCCCAGCATTTT.

This chain links TRBV11-3 with TRBJ2-1; D is possibly TRBD1 (6 bases). V was shortened by 1 base and J by 6 bases, with 28 bases between the two germline ends. This CDR3 region has 20 residues. Germline CDR1 reads SGHNT; CDR2 reads YENEEA. CDR3 bases: TGTGCCAGCAGCTTAGGGGTTGGGTGGGACAAAACCCGATACAGCAATGAGCAGTTCTTC. Protein: CASSLGVGWDKTRYSNEQFF.

The V and J genes are TRBV29-1 and TRBJ1-1; tentatively, D is TRBD1 (6 bases). The V gene's germline CDR1 is SQVTM and CDR2 ANQGSEA. The CDR3 spans 14 residues. Between the trimmed V and J ends, which lost 2 bases and 10 bases, there was a span of 20 bases. For the CDR3, the DNA is TGCAGCGTTGAACCGGACAGCGACCTTGGGGGAGCTTTCTTT. It yields the protein CSVEPDSDLGGAFF.

The V call is TRBV29-1, the J call TRBJ2-7; D remains ambiguous. CDR3 length equals 12 residues. Germline V gene sequence: CDR1 SQVTM, CDR2 ANQGSEA. V was shortened by 7 bases and J by 3 bases, with 13 bases between the two germline ends. This CDR3 is CSGQPQNYEQYF. The CDR3 nucleotides read TGCAGCGGCCAGCCACAGAACTACGAGCAGTACTTC.

This clone has only one observation. V is TRBV11-2 and J is TRBJ2-7; perhaps TRBD1 as D (5 bases). The CDR3 is made up of 17 amino acids. Germline values: CDR1 SGHAT, CDR2 FQNNGV. Trimming stripped 2 bases from V and 2 bases from J, with 19 bases between. CDR3 protein: CASSLTKGQTFTYEQYF. CDR3 nucleotide sequence: TGTGCCAGCAGCTTAACCAAAGGACAAACTTTTACCTACGAGCAGTACTTC.

The chain links TRBV6-1 to TRBJ2-5; D is undetermined. V lost 4 bases, J lost 5 bases, and 2 bases lay in between. Germline lookup yields CDR1 MNHNS and CDR2 SASEGT. The CDR3 loop spans 10 amino acids. The CDR3 DNA is TGTGCCAGCAGTGTGGAGACCCAGTACTTC. Residues: CASSVETQYF.

This sequence joins TRBV7-9 and TRBJ1-1; D gene uncertain. CDR1 and CDR2 from the germline V gene are SEHNR and FQNEAQ (reference sequence). This CDR3 contains 12 residues. V lost 7 bases and J 3 bases, leaving 9 bases between the germline ends. The CDR3 here is CASTLRDTEAFF. CDR3 DNA: TGTGCCAGCACCCTCAGAGACACTGAAGCTTTCTTT.

This clone is a singleton in its sample. The V gene is TRBV27, the J gene TRBJ1-1; possibly TRBD1 for D (5 bases). There are 14 residues in the CDR3. Per the germline V gene, CDR1 is MNHEY and CDR2 is SMNVEV (reference sequence). Trimming removed 5 bases from V and 7 bases from J, with 17 bases in between. CDR3 sequence reads: CASSTGGDTREAFF. CDR3 coding DNA: TGTGCCAGCAGTACCGGGGGGGATACGCGTGAAGCTTTCTTT.

The chain employs TRBV7-9 and TRBJ2-7, with unresolved D. CDR1 and CDR2 (germline): SEHNR, FQNEAQ (reference sequence). V was pared by 4 bases and J by 0 bases, with 7 bases between. The CDR3 contains 13 residues. For the CDR3, the DNA is TGTGCCAGCAGCTCCAAAAGCTCCTACGAGCAGTACTTC. Protein product: CASSSKSSYEQYF.